This T cell receptor (beta chain) was retrieved from a study of blood T cell repertoires in COVID-19. Study context: Samples of COVID-19 (acute and convalescent) were obtained from the United States, Italy and Spain.

The assay was immunoSEQ multiplex PCR, and TCRdb's table has in-frame clones only and misses some. The sample lists 150,000 to 200,000 clones, 80% to 85% occurring once. Everyone who took part was 18 to 89 years old, and they came from 20 to 25 US areas. Self-reported history from a screening survey and questionnaire set each donor's cohort. Donors in Cohort 3 counted as recovered after two negative PCRs, clearance, or symptom resolution. The CDR3 extends over 14 amino acids. Germline values: CDR1 SGHTA, CDR2 FQGNSA. Between the trimmed V and J ends, which lost 5 bases and 4 bases, there was a span of 15 bases.

The sequenced material came from PBMCs or T cells enriched from blood (not recorded which). This receptor was taken from a woman between 55 and 75 years old who had recovered from COVID-19. V gene TRBV7-2 combines with J gene TRBJ2-7, with D maybe TRBD2 (6 bases). CDR3 sequence: CASSVGSWLYEQYF. The CDR3 bases are TGTGCCAGCAGCGTCGGGAGCTGGTTGTACGAGCAGTACTTC.